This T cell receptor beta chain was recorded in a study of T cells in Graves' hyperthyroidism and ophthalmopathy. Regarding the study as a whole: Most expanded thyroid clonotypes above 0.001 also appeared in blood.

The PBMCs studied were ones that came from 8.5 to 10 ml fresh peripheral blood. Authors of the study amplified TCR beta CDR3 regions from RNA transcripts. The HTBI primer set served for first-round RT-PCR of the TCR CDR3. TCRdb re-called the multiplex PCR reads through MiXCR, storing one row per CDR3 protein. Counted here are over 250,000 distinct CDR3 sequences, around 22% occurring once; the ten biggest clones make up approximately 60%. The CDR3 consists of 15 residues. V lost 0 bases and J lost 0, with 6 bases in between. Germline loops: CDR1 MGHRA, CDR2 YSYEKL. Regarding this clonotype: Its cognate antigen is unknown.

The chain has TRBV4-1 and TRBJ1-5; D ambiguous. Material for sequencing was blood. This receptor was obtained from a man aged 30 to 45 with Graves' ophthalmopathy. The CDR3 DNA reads TGCGCCAGCAGCCAAGATCTGCGTAGCAATCAGCCCCAGCATTTT. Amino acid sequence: CASSQDLRSNQPQHF.